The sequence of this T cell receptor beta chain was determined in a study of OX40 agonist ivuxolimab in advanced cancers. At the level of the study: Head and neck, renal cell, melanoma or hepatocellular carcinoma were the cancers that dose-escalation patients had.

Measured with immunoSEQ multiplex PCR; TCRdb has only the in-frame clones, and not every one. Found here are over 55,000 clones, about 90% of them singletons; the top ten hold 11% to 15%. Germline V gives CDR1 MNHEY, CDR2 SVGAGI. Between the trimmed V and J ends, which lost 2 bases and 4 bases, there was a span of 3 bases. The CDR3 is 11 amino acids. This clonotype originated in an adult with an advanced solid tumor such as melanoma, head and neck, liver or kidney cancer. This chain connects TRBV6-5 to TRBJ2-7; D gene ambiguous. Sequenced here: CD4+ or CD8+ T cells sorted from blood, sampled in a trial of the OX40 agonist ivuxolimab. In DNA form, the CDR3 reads TGTGCCAGCAGTTACAGGTACGAGCAGTACTTC. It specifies CASSYRYEQYF.